This TCR beta chain was sequenced in a study of beta chain features in type 1 diabetes. Expressed TCRB transcripts were sequenced after all isolated RNA was converted to cDNA. Regulatory, naive and central memory T cell samples averaged around 3.6 million reads. This table comes from immunoSEQ multiplex PCR, and its TCRdb copy is limited to in-frame clones, with some not included. The sample gives roughly 340,000 clones, roughly 13% of which show up once; roughly 0.015% is in the top ten. This clone came up a few times. The antigen is undetermined. Whole-study findings and limits: Researchers report that Type 1 diabetes patients had moderately but significantly shorter TCRB CDR3s across all four CD4+ subsets. Comparison showed that naive, central memory and Treg TCRB repertoires appeared more similar among patients than among healthy donors. Shorter templates may be favored by PCR, equally so in patients and controls. Fewer junction insertions and more nucleotide deletions appeared in type 1 diabetes patients.

The CDR3 runs 11 residues. Trimming removed 4 bases from V and 5 bases from J, with 4 bases in between. Germline CDR1 and CDR2: LGHNT and FRNRAP. This receptor was taken from a woman aged 18 to 35 with type 1 diabetes. The V gene is TRBV12-5, the J gene TRBJ2-3; no clear D gene. The sample taken for sequencing was naive CD4+ T cells from blood. CDR3 sequence reads: CASGSGDTQYF. The CDR3 DNA follows: TGTGCTAGTGGTTCCGGAGATACGCAGTATTTT.